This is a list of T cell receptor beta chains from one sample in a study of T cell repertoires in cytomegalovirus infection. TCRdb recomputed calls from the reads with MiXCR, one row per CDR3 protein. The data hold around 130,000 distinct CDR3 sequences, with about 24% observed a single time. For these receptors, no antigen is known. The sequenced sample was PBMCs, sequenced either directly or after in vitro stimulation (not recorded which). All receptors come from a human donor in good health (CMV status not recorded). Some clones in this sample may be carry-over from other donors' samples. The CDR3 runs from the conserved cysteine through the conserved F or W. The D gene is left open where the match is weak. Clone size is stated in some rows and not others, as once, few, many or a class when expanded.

cdr3_aa: CASSLGSHNQETQYF
cdr3_nt: TGCGCCAGCAGCTTGGGGAGCCACAACCAAGAGACCCAGTACTTC
j_call: TRBJ2-5
clone_size: once
d_call: .
v_call: TRBV5-1

cdr3_aa: CASSQWDRRAETQYF
cdr3_nt: TGTGCCAGCAGCCAATGGGACAGGCGGGCAGAGACCCAGTACTTC
j_call: TRBJ2-5
clone_size: many
d_call: TRBD1
v_call: TRBV7-2

cdr3_aa: CASGGPLGVQYF
cdr3_nt: TGTGCCAGTGGGGGCCCCCTGGGAGTCCAGTACTTC
j_call: TRBJ2-5
clone_size: few
d_call: .
v_call: TRBV19

cdr3_aa: CASSLGLAGVTYEQYF
cdr3_nt: TGTGCCAGCAGCTTGGGTTTAGCGGGAGTGACCTACGAGCAGTACTTC
j_call: TRBJ2-7
clone_size: .
d_call: TRBD2
v_call: TRBV5-5

cdr3_aa: CASSEGTADGDNEQFF
cdr3_nt: TGTGCCAGCAGTGAGGGAACTGCCGACGGAGACAATGAGCAGTTCTTC
j_call: TRBJ2-1
clone_size: few
d_call: .
v_call: TRBV6-1

cdr3_aa: CASSYLQGGGSEDTQYF
cdr3_nt: TGTGCCAGCAGTTACTTACAGGGGGGGGGTTCCGAAGATACGCAGTATTTT
j_call: TRBJ2-3
clone_size: .
d_call: .
v_call: TRBV27

cdr3_aa: CASSYGGWDQPQHF
cdr3_nt: TGTGCCAGTAGTTATGGAGGGTGGGATCAGCCCCAGCATTTT
j_call: TRBJ1-5
clone_size: many
d_call: .
v_call: TRBV19

cdr3_aa: CASSLVRGAMNTEAFF
cdr3_nt: TGCGCCAGCAGCTTGGTCAGGGGGGCTATGAACACTGAAGCTTTCTTT
j_call: TRBJ1-1
clone_size: .
d_call: TRBD1
v_call: TRBV5-1

cdr3_aa: CASSSPGTGGGPQHF
cdr3_nt: TGTGCCAGCAGCTCTCCCGGGACAGGGGGCGGGCCCCAGCATTTT
j_call: TRBJ1-5
clone_size: .
d_call: TRBD1
v_call: TRBV7-2

cdr3_aa: CASSFQGRNNYGYTF
cdr3_nt: TGTGCCAGCAGTTTCCAGGGTAGGAATAACTATGGCTACACCTTC
j_call: TRBJ1-2
clone_size: few
d_call: .
v_call: TRBV6-2/TRBV6-3

cdr3_aa: CASSPVSGGSAEKLFF
cdr3_nt: TGTGCCAGCAGCCCTGTCTCAGGGGGATCGGCTGAAAAACTGTTTTTT
j_call: TRBJ1-4
clone_size: many
d_call: TRBD1
v_call: TRBV12-3/TRBV12-4

cdr3_aa: CASTYPNTGELFF
cdr3_nt: TGTGCCAGCACCTACCCGAACACCGGGGAGCTGTTTTTT
j_call: TRBJ2-2
clone_size: .
d_call: .
v_call: TRBV2

cdr3_aa: CATSRVRGPSGANVLTF
cdr3_nt: TGTGCCACCAGCAGAGTCAGGGGTCCCTCTGGGGCCAACGTCCTGACTTTC
j_call: TRBJ2-6
clone_size: few
d_call: .
v_call: TRBV15

cdr3_aa: CSASRGFDNEQFF
cdr3_nt: TGCAGTGCTAGTCGCGGCTTCGACAATGAGCAGTTCTTC
j_call: TRBJ2-1
clone_size: .
d_call: .
v_call: TRBV20-1

cdr3_aa: CASSLAGSNQPQHF
cdr3_nt: TGTGCCAGCAGCTTAGCCGGTAGCAATCAGCCCCAGCATTTT
j_call: TRBJ1-5
clone_size: few
d_call: .
v_call: TRBV7-9

cdr3_aa: CSATKGAITDTQYF
cdr3_nt: TGCAGTGCAACCAAGGGGGCCATCACAGATACGCAGTATTTT
j_call: TRBJ2-3
clone_size: .
d_call: TRBD1
v_call: TRBV20-1

cdr3_aa: CASSPIGAGVGETQYF
cdr3_nt: TGTGCCAGCAGCCCAATTGGAGCGGGAGTTGGAGAGACCCAGTACTTC
j_call: TRBJ2-5
clone_size: few
d_call: TRBD2
v_call: TRBV7-2

cdr3_aa: CASSPSGGQPTDTQYF
cdr3_nt: TGTGCCAGTAGTCCATCAGGGGGACAACCGACAGATACGCAGTATTTT
j_call: TRBJ2-3
clone_size: .
d_call: TRBD1
v_call: TRBV19

cdr3_aa: CSASDVWRQGYTF
cdr3_nt: TGCAGTGCTAGCGATGTCTGGAGACAAGGCTACACCTTC
j_call: TRBJ1-2
clone_size: few
d_call: .
v_call: TRBV20-1

cdr3_aa: CSARDLLAGGLREQYF
cdr3_nt: TGCAGTGCTAGAGATCTCCTAGCGGGAGGACTGAGGGAGCAGTACTTC
j_call: TRBJ2-7
clone_size: .
d_call: TRBD2
v_call: TRBV20-1

cdr3_aa: CASSIRAIQYF
cdr3_nt: TGTGCCAGTAGTATACGGGCGATTCAGTACTTC
j_call: TRBJ2-4
clone_size: few
d_call: .
v_call: TRBV19

cdr3_aa: CASSLKGARQPQHF
cdr3_nt: TGTGCCAGCAGTTTAAAGGGGGCTAGGCAGCCCCAGCATTTT
j_call: TRBJ1-5
clone_size: few
d_call: TRBD1
v_call: TRBV12-3/TRBV12-4

cdr3_aa: CASSSGYNTGELFF
cdr3_nt: TGTGCCAGCAGTTCCGGGTACAACACCGGGGAGCTGTTTTTT
j_call: TRBJ2-2
clone_size: .
d_call: .
v_call: TRBV27

cdr3_aa: CASIQMLAGEEDTQYF
cdr3_nt: TGTGCCAGCATCCAAATGCTAGCGGGAGAGGAGGATACGCAGTATTTT
j_call: TRBJ2-3
clone_size: few
d_call: TRBD2
v_call: TRBV7-9

cdr3_aa: CASSYSGGDTQYF
cdr3_nt: TGTGCCAGCAGTTACTCGGGGGGAGATACGCAGTATTTT
j_call: TRBJ2-3
clone_size: many
d_call: .
v_call: TRBV6-5

cdr3_aa: CASSISVISSGDGNTQYF
cdr3_nt: TGTGCCAGTAGTATATCGGTTATAAGCTCAGGGGACGGAAATACGCAGTATTTT
j_call: TRBJ2-3
clone_size: few
d_call: .
v_call: TRBV19

cdr3_aa: CASTRRPGQSPSGNTIYF
cdr3_nt: TGTGCCAGCACTCGTCGACCCGGACAGTCCCCCTCTGGAAACACCATATATTTT
j_call: TRBJ1-3
clone_size: .
d_call: .
v_call: TRBV6-5

cdr3_aa: CASSLTGASGNTIYF
cdr3_nt: TGTGCCAGCAGCTTGACAGGGGCGTCTGGAAACACCATATATTTT
j_call: TRBJ1-3
clone_size: .
d_call: TRBD1
v_call: TRBV27

cdr3_aa: CASSFEGQDNEQFF
cdr3_nt: TGCGCCAGCAGCTTCGAGGGACAGGACAATGAGCAGTTCTTC
j_call: TRBJ2-1
clone_size: .
d_call: TRBD1
v_call: TRBV5-1

cdr3_aa: CASSINAGANVLTF
cdr3_nt: TGTGCCAGCAGCATTAACGCTGGGGCCAACGTCCTGACTTTC
j_call: TRBJ2-6
clone_size: .
d_call: .
v_call: TRBV3-1

cdr3_aa: CASSTTGENTEAFF
cdr3_nt: TGTGCCAGCAGCACTACGGGAGAAAACACTGAAGCTTTCTTT
j_call: TRBJ1-1
clone_size: few
d_call: .
v_call: TRBV6-2/TRBV6-3

cdr3_aa: CASSLVGGQETQYF
cdr3_nt: TGTGCCAGCAGCTTAGTTGGGGGCCAAGAGACCCAGTACTTC
j_call: TRBJ2-5
clone_size: large
d_call: .
v_call: TRBV7-2

cdr3_aa: CASSGTGRSETQYF
cdr3_nt: TGTGCCAGCAGTGGGACAGGGCGCTCTGAGACCCAGTACTTC
j_call: TRBJ2-5
clone_size: many
d_call: TRBD1
v_call: TRBV6-1

cdr3_aa: CASSLRGLAGLTDTQYF
cdr3_nt: TGTGCCAGCAGCTTAAGGGGACTAGCGGGATTGACAGATACGCAGTATTTT
j_call: TRBJ2-3
clone_size: many
d_call: TRBD2
v_call: TRBV7-8

cdr3_aa: CASKQGFNQPQHF
cdr3_nt: TGTGCCAGTAAACAGGGGTTTAATCAGCCCCAGCATTTT
j_call: TRBJ1-5
clone_size: many
d_call: TRBD1
v_call: TRBV19

cdr3_aa: CASSRPTVNTGELFF
cdr3_nt: TGTGCCAGCTCACGACCGACAGTAAACACCGGGGAGCTGTTTTTT
j_call: TRBJ2-2
clone_size: few
d_call: .
v_call: TRBV18

cdr3_aa: CASSKSVAGVYTDTQYF
cdr3_nt: TGTGCCAGCAGCAAGAGCGTAGCGGGAGTGTACACAGATACGCAGTATTTT
j_call: TRBJ2-3
clone_size: .
d_call: TRBD2
v_call: TRBV9

cdr3_aa: CASSSTSGRASEQFF
cdr3_nt: TGTGCCAGCAGTTCGACTAGCGGGAGGGCGAGTGAGCAGTTCTTC
j_call: TRBJ2-1
clone_size: .
d_call: TRBD2
v_call: TRBV27

cdr3_aa: CASSLGTVPQGTQYF
cdr3_nt: TGTGCCAGCTCACTCGGCACGGTGCCCCAAGGGACGCAGTATTTT
j_call: TRBJ2-3
clone_size: .
d_call: .
v_call: TRBV18

cdr3_aa: CASSEWEVGQGDEKLFF
cdr3_nt: TGTGCCAGCAGTGAATGGGAAGTTGGGCAGGGAGATGAAAAACTGTTTTTT
j_call: TRBJ1-4
clone_size: .
d_call: .
v_call: TRBV25-1

cdr3_aa: CSVEAGSTDTQYF
cdr3_nt: TGCAGCGTTGAGGCAGGTAGCACAGATACGCAGTATTTT
j_call: TRBJ2-3
clone_size: .
d_call: .
v_call: TRBV29-1